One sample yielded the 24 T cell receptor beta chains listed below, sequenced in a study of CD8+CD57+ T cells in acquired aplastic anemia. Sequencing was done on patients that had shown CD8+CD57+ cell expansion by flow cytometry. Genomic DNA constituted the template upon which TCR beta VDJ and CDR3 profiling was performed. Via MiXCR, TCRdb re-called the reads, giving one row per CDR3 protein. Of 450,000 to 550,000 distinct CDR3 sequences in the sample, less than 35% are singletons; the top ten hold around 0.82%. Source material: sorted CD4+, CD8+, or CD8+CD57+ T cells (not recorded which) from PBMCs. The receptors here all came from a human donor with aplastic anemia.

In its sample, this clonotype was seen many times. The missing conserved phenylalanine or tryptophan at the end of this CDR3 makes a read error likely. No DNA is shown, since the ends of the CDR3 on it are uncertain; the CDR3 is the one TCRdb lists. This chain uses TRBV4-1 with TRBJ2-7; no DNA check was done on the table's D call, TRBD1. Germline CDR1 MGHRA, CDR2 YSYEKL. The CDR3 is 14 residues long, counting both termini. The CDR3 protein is CASSQDGPGVGGGN.

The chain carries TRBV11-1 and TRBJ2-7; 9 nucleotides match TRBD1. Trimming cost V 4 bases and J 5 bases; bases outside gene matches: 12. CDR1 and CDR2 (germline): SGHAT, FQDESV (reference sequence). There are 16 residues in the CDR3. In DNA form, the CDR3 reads TGTGCCAGCAGCTCGGGTTTTGGGACAGGGACCGACGAGCAGTACTTC. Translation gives CASSSGFGTGTDEQYF.

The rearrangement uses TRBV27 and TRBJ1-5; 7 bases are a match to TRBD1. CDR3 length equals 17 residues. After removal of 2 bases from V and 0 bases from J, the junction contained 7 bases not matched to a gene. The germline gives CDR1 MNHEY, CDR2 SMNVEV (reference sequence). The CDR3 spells CASSLVFGTDSNQPQHF. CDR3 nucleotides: TGTGCCAGCAGTTTAGTTTTTGGGACAGATAGCAATCAGCCCCAGCATTTT.

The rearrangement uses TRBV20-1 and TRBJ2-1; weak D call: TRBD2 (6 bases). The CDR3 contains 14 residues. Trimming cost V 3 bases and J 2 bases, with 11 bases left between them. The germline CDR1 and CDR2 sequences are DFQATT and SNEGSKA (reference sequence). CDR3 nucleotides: TGCAGTGCTAGCGGGAGCCAAGCCTACAATGAGCAGTTCTTC. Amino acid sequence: CSASGSQAYNEQFF.

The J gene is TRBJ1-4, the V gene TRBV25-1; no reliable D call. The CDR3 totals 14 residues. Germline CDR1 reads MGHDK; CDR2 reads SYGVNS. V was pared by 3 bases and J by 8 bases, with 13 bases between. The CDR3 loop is CASSDFAGSEKLFF. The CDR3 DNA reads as TGTGCCAGCAGTGACTTTGCGGGGTCAGAAAAACTGTTTTTT.

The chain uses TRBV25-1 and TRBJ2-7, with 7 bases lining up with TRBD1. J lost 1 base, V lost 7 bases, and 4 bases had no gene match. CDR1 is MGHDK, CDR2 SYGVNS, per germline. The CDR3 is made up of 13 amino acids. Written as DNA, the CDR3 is TGTGCCAGCAAACTGGGACAGTCCTACGAGCAGTACTTC. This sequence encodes CASKLGQSYEQYF.

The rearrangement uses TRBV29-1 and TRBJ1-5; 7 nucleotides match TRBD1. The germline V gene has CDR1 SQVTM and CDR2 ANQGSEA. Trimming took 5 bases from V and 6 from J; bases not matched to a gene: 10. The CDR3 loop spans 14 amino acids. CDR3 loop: CSVTNDRVGQPQHF. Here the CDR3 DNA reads TGCAGCGTTACAAACGACAGGGTTGGTCAGCCCCAGCATTTT.

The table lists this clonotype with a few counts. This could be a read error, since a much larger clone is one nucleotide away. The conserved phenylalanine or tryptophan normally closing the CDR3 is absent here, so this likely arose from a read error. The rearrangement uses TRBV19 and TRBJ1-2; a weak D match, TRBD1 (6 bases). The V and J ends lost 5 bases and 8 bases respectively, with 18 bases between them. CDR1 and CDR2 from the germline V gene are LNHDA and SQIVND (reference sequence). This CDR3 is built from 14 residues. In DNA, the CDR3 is TGTGCCAGTAGTTCGCAGGGGCAAGTAGGGGGCTACACCCTC. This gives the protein CASSSQGQVGGYTL.

The CDR3 sequence: CASRTSGGVGEQYF. DNA for the CDR3: TGTGCCAGCAGGACTAGCGGGGGGGTAGGGGAGCAGTACTTC. This sequence joins TRBV5-8 and TRBJ2-7; 14 bases align to TRBD2. The CDR3 runs 14 residues. Germline CDR1 and CDR2: SGHTS and YDEGEE. The junction had 5 bases not matched to a gene; V was cut back by 5 bases and J by 7 bases.

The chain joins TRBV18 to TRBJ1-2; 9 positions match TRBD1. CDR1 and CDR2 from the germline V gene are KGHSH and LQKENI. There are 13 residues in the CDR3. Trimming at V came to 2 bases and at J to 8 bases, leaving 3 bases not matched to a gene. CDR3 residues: CASSPGDRDGYTF. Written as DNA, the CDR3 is TGTGCCAGCTCACCAGGGGACAGGGACGGCTACACCTTC. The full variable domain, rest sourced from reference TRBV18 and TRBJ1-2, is NAGVMQNPRHLVRRRGQEARLRCSPMKGHSHVYWYRQLPEEGLKFMVYLQKENIIDESGMPKERFSAEFPKEGPSILRIQQVVRGDSAAYFCASSPGDRDGYTFGSGTRLTVV.

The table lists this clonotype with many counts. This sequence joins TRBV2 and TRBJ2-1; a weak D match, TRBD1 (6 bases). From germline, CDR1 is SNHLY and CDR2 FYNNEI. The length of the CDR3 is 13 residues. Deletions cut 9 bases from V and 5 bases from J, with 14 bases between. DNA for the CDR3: TGTGCCAGTACCGAGGACAGAAACAATGAGCAGTTCTTC. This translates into CASTEDRNNEQFF.

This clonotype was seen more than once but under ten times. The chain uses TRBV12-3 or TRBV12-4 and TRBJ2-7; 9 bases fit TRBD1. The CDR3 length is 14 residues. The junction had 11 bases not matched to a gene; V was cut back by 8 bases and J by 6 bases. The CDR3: CASPCFTGGAEQYF. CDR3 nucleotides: TGTGCCAGCCCCTGCTTTACAGGGGGCGCCGAGCAGTACTTC.

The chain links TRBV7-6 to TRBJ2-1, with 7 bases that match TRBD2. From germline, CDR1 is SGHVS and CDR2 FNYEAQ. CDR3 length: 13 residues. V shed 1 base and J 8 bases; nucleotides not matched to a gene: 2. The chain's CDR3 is CASSLVAGDEQFF. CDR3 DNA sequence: TGTGCCAGCAGCTTAGTTGCGGGAGATGAGCAGTTCTTC.

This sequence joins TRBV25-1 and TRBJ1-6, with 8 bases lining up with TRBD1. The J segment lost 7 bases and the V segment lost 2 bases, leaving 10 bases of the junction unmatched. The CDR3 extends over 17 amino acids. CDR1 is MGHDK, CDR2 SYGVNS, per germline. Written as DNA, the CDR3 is TGTGCCAGCAGTGAAGTTGGCGGACAGGGTGGGAATTCACCCCTCCACTTT. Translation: CASSEVGGQGGNSPLHF.

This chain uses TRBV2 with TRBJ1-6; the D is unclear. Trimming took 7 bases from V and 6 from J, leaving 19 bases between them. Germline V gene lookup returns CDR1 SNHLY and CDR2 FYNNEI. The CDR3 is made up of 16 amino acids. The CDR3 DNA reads TGTGCCAGCATTTGGGCCAGTAGCCTCCTTAATTCACCCCTCCACTTT. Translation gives CASIWASSLLNSPLHF.

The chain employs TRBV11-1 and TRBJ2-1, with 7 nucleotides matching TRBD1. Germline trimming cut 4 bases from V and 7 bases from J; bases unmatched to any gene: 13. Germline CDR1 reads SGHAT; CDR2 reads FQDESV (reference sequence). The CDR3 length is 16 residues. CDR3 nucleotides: TGTGCCAGCAGCTACCCCGGGGACAGATACAGGAATGAGCAGTTCTTC. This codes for CASSYPGDRYRNEQFF.

CDR3 region: CASTTSGPRTDTQYF. In nucleotides, the CDR3 is TGCGCCAGCACTACTAGCGGGCCCCGCACAGATACGCAGTATTTT. The gene calls are TRBV5-1 and TRBJ2-3, with 9 bases fitting TRBD2. Germline V gene sequence: CDR1 SGHRS, CDR2 YFSETQ. V trimming: 6 bases; J trimming: 1 base; junction bases outside the gene matches: 6. The CDR3 runs to 15 residues.

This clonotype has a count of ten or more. CDR3 DNA: TGTGCCGCCGGCTCCGGGAGCAATCAGCCCCAGCATTTT. Protein sequence: CAAGSGSNQPQHF. V and J are TRBV10-3 and TRBJ1-5, with D uncertain. CDR1 is ENHRY, CDR2 SYGVKD, per germline. V was shortened by 11 bases and J by 1 base, with 12 bases between the two germline ends. This CDR3 spans 13 amino acids.

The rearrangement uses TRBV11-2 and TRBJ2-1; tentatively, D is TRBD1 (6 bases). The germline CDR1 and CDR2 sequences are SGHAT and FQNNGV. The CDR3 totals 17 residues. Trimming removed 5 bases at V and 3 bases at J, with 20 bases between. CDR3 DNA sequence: TGTGCCAGCAGCCTTCCAATTCGGGACAAACACTACAATGAGCAGTTCTTC. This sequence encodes CASSLPIRDKHYNEQFF.

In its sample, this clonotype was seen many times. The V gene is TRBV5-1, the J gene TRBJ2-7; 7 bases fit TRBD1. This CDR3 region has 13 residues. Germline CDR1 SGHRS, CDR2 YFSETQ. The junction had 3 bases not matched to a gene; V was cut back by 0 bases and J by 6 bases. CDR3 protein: CASSLETGREQYF. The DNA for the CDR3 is TGCGCCAGCAGCTTGGAGACAGGGCGCGAGCAGTACTTC.

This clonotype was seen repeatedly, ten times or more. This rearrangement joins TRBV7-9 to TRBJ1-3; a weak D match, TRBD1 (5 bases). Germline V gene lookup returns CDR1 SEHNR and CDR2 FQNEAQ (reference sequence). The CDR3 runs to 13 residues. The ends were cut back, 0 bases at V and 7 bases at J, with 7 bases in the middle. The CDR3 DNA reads TGTGCCAGCAGCTTAGCAGGGGCTAACACCATATATTTT. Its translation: CASSLAGANTIYF.

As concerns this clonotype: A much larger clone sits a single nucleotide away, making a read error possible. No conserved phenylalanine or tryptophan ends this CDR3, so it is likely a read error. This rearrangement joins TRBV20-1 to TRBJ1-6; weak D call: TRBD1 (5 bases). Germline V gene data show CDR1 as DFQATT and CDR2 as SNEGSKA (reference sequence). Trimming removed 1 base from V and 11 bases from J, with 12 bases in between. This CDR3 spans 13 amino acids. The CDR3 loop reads CSARAGGIAPLHL. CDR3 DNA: TGCAGTGCTAGAGCCGGGGGGATTGCACCCCTCCACCTT.

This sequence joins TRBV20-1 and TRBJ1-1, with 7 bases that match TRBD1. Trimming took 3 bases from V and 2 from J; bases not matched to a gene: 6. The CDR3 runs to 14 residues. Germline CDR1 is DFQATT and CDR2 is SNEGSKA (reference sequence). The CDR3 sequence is CSARAGTANTEAFF. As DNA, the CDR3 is TGCAGTGCTAGGGCCGGGACAGCCAACACTGAAGCTTTCTTT.

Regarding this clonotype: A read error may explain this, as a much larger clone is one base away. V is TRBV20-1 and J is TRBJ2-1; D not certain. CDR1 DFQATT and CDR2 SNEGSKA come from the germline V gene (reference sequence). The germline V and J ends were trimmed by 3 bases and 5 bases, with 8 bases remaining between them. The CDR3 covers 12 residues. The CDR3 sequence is CSASLENNEQFF. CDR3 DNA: TGCAGTGCTAGTCTGGAAAACAATGAGCAGTTCTTC.